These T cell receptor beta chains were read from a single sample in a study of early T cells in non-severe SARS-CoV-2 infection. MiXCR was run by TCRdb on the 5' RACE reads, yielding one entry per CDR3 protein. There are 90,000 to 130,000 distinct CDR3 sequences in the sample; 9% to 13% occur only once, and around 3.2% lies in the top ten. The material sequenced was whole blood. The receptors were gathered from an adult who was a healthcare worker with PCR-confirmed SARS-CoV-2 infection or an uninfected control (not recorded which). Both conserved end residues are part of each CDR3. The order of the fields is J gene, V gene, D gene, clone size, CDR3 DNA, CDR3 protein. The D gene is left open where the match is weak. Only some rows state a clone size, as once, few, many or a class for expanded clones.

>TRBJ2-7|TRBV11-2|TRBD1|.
TGTGCCAGCAGCCGCCGCGGACAGGGGAACTACGAGCAGTACTTC
CASSRRGQGNYEQYF
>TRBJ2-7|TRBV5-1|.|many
TGCGCCAGCAGCCCGCGCGCGGGACAGACCTACGAGCAGTACTTC
CASSPRAGQTYEQYF
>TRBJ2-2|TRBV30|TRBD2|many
TGTGCCTGGACCGGGAGGGCCGACACCGGGGAGCTGTTTTTT
CAWTGRADTGELFF
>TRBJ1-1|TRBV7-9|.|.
TGTGCCAGCAGCTTAATTCGGCAGGGACACACTGAAGCTTTCTTT
CASSLIRQGHTEAFF
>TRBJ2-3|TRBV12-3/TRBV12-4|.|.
TGTGCCAGCAGTTTTAATGATACGCAGTATTTT
CASSFNDTQYF
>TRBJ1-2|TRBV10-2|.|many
TGCGCCAGCAGCGGGGGGCGCGAGGGTGGCTACACCTTC
CASSGGREGGYTF
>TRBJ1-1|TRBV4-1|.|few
TGCGCCAGCAGCCACCAGGGCTACCCTGAAGCTTTCTTT
CASSHQGYPEAFF
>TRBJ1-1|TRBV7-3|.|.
TGTGCCAGCAGCCCTAGACAGCTCATGAACACTGAAGCTTTCTTT
CASSPRQLMNTEAFF
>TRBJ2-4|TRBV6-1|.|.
TGTGCCAGCTTGGAGGACAAGAAAAACATTCAGTACTTC
CASLEDKKNIQYF
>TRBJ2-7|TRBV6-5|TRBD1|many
TGTGCCAGCAGTTATTCCGGACAGGGGGCCTTTGACGAGCAGTACTTC
CASSYSGQGAFDEQYF
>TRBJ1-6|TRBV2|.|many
TGTGCCAGCGATTTCGGGGGGTATGATTCACCCCTCCACTTT
CASDFGGYDSPLHF
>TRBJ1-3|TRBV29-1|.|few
TGCAGCCCCAACTCTGGAAACACCATATATTTT
CSPNSGNTIYF
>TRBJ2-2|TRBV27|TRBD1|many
TGTGCCAGCAGGGGCCAGACAGGGGGCACCGGGGAGCTGTTTTTT
CASRGQTGGTGELFF
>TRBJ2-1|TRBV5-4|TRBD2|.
TGTGCCAGCAGCTTGGAGGGCGGGAGGGCATACAATGAGCAGTTCTTC
CASSLEGGRAYNEQFF
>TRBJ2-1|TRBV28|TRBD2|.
TGTGCCAGCAGTACCCTCGAGATAGCGGGACCCGATGAGCAGTTCTTC
CASSTLEIAGPDEQFF
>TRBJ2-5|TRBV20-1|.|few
TGCAGTGCGCTCCAAGAGACCCAGTACTTC
CSALQETQYF
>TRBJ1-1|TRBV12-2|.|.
TGTGCAAGTCGCCCCCCCCAGGCTGGCACTGAAGCTTTCTTT
CASRPPQAGTEAFF
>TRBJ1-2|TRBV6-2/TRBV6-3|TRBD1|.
TGTGCCAGCAGCCGTAAGACAGGGATCGGCTACACCTTC
CASSRKTGIGYTF
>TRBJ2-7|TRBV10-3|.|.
TGTGCCGCCCAAGGGTACCTGGGGGAGCAGTACTTC
CAAQGYLGEQYF
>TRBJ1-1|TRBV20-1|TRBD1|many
TGCAGTGCTAGAGACATACAGGGGGCCATCACTGAAGCTTTCTTT
CSARDIQGAITEAFF
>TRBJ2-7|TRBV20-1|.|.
TGCAGTGCTAGAGATAGACAGGTACCCTCCTACGAGCAGTACTTC
CSARDRQVPSYEQYF
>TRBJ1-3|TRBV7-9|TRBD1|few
TGTGCCAGCAGCTTGATACAGGGGGACTCTGGAAACACCATATATTTT
CASSLIQGDSGNTIYF
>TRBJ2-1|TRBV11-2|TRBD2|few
TGTGCCAGCAGCTTAGCTCTAGCGGTCTCCTACAATGAGCAGTTCTTC
CASSLALAVSYNEQFF
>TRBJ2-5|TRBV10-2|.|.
TGCGCCAGCAGTGAGTCGAGGGAGACCCAGTACTTC
CASSESRETQYF
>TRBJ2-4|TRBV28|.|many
TGTGCCAGCAGTCAGCAGGGGGCGGGGGACATTCAGTACTTC
CASSQQGAGDIQYF
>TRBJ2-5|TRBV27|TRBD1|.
TGTGCCAGCAGTTTAGGGACAGGGCAGAGAGAGACCCAGTACTTC
CASSLGTGQRETQYF
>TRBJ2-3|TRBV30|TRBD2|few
TGTGCCTGGAGCGCACTAGCGGGGGGGACAGATACGCAGTATTTT
CAWSALAGGTDTQYF
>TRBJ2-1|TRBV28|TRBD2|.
TGTGCCAGCAGCCAACTGAGCCCTGGGCGGGAGAGGGAGTTCTTC
CASSQLSPGREREFF
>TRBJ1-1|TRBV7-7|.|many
TGTGCTAGCAGCTTCGGACCGAACACTGAAGCTTTCTTT
CASSFGPNTEAFF
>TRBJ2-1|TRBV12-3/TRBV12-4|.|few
TGTGCCAGCAGGTACGGGATCAGCAATGAGCAGTTCTTC
CASRYGISNEQFF
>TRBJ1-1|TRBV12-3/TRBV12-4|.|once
TGTGCCAGCAGTTTCCCCACCCAGGGGCAGAACACTGAAGCTTTCTTT
CASSFPTQGQNTEAFF
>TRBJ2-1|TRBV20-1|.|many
TGCAGTGCTAGAGATCGGTGGACGGACTCCTACAATGAGCAGTTCTTC
CSARDRWTDSYNEQFF
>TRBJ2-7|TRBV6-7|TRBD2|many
TGTGCCAGCAGTTCCGCTAGCGGGGAGTACGAGCAGTACTTC
CASSSASGEYEQYF
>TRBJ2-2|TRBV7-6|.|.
TGTGCCAGCAGCTCAATTCCCTCTGGCGGGAACACCGGGGAGCTGTTTTTT
CASSSIPSGGNTGELFF
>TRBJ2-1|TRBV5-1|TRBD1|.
TGCGCCAGCAGCTTGCTCCGGACAGGTCAGGATGAGCAGTTCTTC
CASSLLRTGQDEQFF
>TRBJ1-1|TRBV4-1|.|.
TGCGCCAGCAGCCAAGGGCAGGGCCCCGTCACTGAAGCTTTCTTT
CASSQGQGPVTEAFF
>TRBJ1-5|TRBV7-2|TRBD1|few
TGTGCCAGCAGCCCGGGGACAGGGGGGACTCTCAATCAGCCCCAGCATTTT
CASSPGTGGTLNQPQHF
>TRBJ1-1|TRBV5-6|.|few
TGTGCCAGCAGCCCCCCCGGGAGGGGGGACACTGAAGCTTTCTTT
CASSPPGRGDTEAFF
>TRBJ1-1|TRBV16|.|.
TGTGCCAGCAGCCGAGACGTTAACACTGAAGCTTTCTTT
CASSRDVNTEAFF
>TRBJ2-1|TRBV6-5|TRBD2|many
TGTGCCAGCAAGGGACTAGCGGGCTTTAGCTCCTACAATGAGCAGTTCTTC
CASKGLAGFSSYNEQFF
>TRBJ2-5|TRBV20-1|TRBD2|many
TGCAGTGCCACCGGGGGGGCCGAGACCCAGTACTTC
CSATGGAETQYF
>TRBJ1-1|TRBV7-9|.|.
TGTGCCAGCAGCCCACCTATGGTTTCGGGACAGAACACTGAAGCTTTCTTT
CASSPPMVSGQNTEAFF
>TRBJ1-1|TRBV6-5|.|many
TGTGCCAGCAGTTACAGGGGGAAGCTGACTGAAGCTTTCTTT
CASSYRGKLTEAFF
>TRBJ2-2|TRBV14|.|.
TGTGCCAGCAGGGAGGCCGGGATCACCGGGGAGCTGTTTTTT
CASREAGITGELFF
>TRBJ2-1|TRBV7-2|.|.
TGTGCCAGCAGCCGCTTCCCCGGCGGATCCTACAATGAGCAGTTCTTC
CASSRFPGGSYNEQFF
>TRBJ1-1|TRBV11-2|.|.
TGTGCCAGCAGCTCATCCCCAGGGTCCGCAGCCCTTGAAGCTTTCTTT
CASSSSPGSAALEAFF
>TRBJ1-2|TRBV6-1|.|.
TGTGCCAGCAGTGTCTGGGACAATGGCTACACCTTC
CASSVWDNGYTF
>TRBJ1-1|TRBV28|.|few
TGTGCCAGCAGTCGGGTCTCCGGGACATGGGACACTGAAGCTTTCTTT
CASSRVSGTWDTEAFF
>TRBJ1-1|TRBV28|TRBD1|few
TGTGCCAGCAGCAGACAGGGGGCAACGAACACTGAAGCTTTCTTT
CASSRQGATNTEAFF
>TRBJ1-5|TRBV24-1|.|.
TGTGCCACCAGTGACCCCTCTAGGGATCAGCCCCAGCATTTT
CATSDPSRDQPQHF
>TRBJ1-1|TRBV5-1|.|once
TGCGCCAGCAGCTTGGTATCAAGGGACACTGAAGCTTTCTTT
CASSLVSRDTEAFF
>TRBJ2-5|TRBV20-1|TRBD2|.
TGCAGTGCGCGGGGACTAGCGGGGGATCAAGAGACCCAGTACTTC
CSARGLAGDQETQYF
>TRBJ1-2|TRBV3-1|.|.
TGTGCCAGCAGCCAAGATACACGGAACTACACCTTC
CASSQDTRNYTF
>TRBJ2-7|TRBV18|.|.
TGTGCCAGCTCACCTTCAGCTACCTACGAGCAGTACTTC
CASSPSATYEQYF